The T cell receptor (beta chain) described here comes from a study of shared clonotypes between healthy human individuals. Whole-study results and caveats: Naive CD4 clonotype sharing across several donors was about 5%.

Every immunoSEQ plate was one replicate of a subset's evenly spread DNA. Libraries were prepared by immunoSEQ multiplex PCR; TCRdb keeps only in-frame clonotypes and omits some of them. Of 550,000 to 700,000 clones detected, around three quarters appear once; the ten largest clones hold roughly 1.9%. About this clone: The target antigen is unknown.

CDR1 and CDR2 from the germline V gene are MDHEN and SYDVKM. V was trimmed by 5 bases and J by 3 bases, leaving 11 bases between them. The CDR3 is 14 residues long. This chain uses TRBV28 with TRBJ2-1; no reliable D call. The sample taken for sequencing was memory CD4+ T cells sorted from blood. Stated subset: CD45RA-negative fraction. The TCR sequence derives from a woman aged 30 to 39 in good health. CDR3 sequence: CASSGQVFYNEQFF. For the CDR3, the DNA is TGTGCCAGCAGTGGCCAAGTTTTCTACAATGAGCAGTTCTTC.